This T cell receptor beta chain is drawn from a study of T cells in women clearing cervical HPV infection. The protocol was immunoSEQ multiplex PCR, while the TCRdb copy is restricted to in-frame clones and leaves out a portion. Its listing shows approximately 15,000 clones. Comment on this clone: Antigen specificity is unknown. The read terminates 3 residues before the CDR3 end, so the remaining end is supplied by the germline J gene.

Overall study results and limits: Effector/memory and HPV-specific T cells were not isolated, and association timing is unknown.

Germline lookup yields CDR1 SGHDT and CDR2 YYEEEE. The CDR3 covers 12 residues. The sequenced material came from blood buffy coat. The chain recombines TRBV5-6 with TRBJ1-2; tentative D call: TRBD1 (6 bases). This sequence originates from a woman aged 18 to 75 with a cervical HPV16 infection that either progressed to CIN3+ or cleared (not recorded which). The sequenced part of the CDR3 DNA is TGTGCCAGCACCAAGGACAGTTGGGGC. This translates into CASTKDSWG. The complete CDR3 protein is CASTKDSWGYTF. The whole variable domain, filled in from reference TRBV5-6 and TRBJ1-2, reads DAGVTQSPTHLIKTRGQQVTLRCSPKSGHDTVSWYQQALGQGPQFIFQYYEEEERQRGNFPDRFSGHQFPNYSSELNVNALLLGDSALYLCASTKDSWGYTFGSGTRLTVV.